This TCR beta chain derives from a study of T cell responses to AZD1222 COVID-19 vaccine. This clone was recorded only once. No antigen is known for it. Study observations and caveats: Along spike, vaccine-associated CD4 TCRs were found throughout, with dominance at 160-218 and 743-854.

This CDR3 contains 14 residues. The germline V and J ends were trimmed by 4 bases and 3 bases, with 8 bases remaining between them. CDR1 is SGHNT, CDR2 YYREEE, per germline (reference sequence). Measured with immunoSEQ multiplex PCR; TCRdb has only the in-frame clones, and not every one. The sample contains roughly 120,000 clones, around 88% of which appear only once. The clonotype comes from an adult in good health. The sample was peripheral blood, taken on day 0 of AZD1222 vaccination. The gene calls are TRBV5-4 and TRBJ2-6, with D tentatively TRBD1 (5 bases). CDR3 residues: CASSVTDGANVLTF. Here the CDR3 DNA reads TGTGCCAGCAGCGTGACAGATGGGGCCAACGTCCTGACTTTC.